Following are 21 T cell receptor beta chains from one sample sequenced in a study of STAT5B mutations in CD4+ large granular lymphocyte leukemia. Here immunoSEQ multiplex PCR was the method, and the copy in TCRdb shows in-frame clones only, minus some. The sample contains 25,000 to 35,000 clones, 60% to 80% of which appear only once. Sequencing used CD4+ T cells from blood buffy coats. These receptors all come from a human donor in good health.

V and J are TRBV5-1 and TRBJ1-1; D possibly corresponds to TRBD1 (5 bases). V was trimmed by 4 bases and J by 5 bases, leaving 18 bases between them. The CDR3 has 15 residues. From germline, CDR1 is SGHRS and CDR2 YFSETQ. The CDR3 loop is CASSPNVLGGTEAFF. The CDR3 nucleotides are TGCGCCAGCAGCCCAAACGTATTGGGGGGGACTGAAGCTTTCTTT.

J is TRBJ2-1 and V is TRBV6-1, with 12 bases matching TRBD2. Germline lookup yields CDR1 MNHNS and CDR2 SASEGT. Trimming at V came to 2 bases and at J to 6 bases, leaving 5 bases not matched to a gene. This CDR3 has 16 amino acids. CDR3 in DNA: TGTGCCAGCAGTGAATCTAGCGGGGGGGGGTCCAATGAGCAGTTCTTC. Translated: CASSESSGGGSNEQFF.

The V gene is TRBV30, the J gene TRBJ1-1; D gene ambiguous. The CDR3 consists of 14 residues. V lost 4 bases and J 1 base, leaving 13 bases between the germline ends. The germline V gene has CDR1 GTSNPN and CDR2 SVGIG (reference sequence). The CDR3 region has the DNA TGTGCCTGGACACGGTCAGTGACGAACACTGAAGCTTTCTTT. Translated, it gives CAWTRSVTNTEAFF. Together with reference TRBV30 and TRBJ1-1, the CDR3 gives the full variable domain: SQTIHQWPATLVQPVGSPLSLECTVEGTSNPNLYWYRQAAGRGLQLLFYSVGIGQISSEVPQNLSASRPQDRQFILSSKKLLLSDSGFYLCAWTRSVTNTEAFFGQGTRLTVV.

The chain employs TRBV30 and TRBJ2-7; D gene unclear. CDR3 length equals 14 residues. CDR1 GTSNPN and CDR2 SVGIG come from the germline V gene (reference sequence). Between the trimmed V and J ends, which lost 0 bases and 9 bases, there was a span of 18 bases. CDR3 protein: CAWSVSGIYVGQYF. The CDR3 region has the DNA TGTGCCTGGAGTGTTTCAGGAATATACGTGGGGCAGTACTTC.

The CDR3 DNA is TGTGCCAGTAAACGACGCTCATCTCTTGCAACGAACACCGGGGAGCTGTTTTTT. Translation: CASKRRSSLATNTGELFF. This chain joins TRBV19 and TRBJ2-2, with unresolved D. Deletions cut 7 bases from V and 0 bases from J, with 21 bases between. The CDR3 is made up of 18 amino acids. Germline-derived CDR1 and CDR2 are LNHDA and SQIVND (reference sequence).

The rearrangement joins TRBV9 to TRBJ1-1; 7 bases are shared with TRBD1. Germline V gene lookup returns CDR1 SGDLS and CDR2 YYNGEE. The CDR3 covers 15 residues. V trimming: 0 bases; J trimming: 4 bases; junction bases outside the gene matches: 6. The CDR3 DNA follows: TGTGCCAGCAGCGTAGGTGACAGGGACCTCACTGAAGCTTTCTTT. Protein sequence: CASSVGDRDLTEAFF.

V gene TRBV30 combines with J gene TRBJ2-5; possibly TRBD2 for D (6 bases). Gene TRBJ2-7 matches the end of the DNA better, so the J call may be wrong. CDR1 is GTSNPN and CDR2 is SVGIG in the germline V gene (reference sequence). There are 12 residues in the CDR3. The CDR3, as DNA: TGTGCCTGGAGTACGACTAGTAACGAGCAGTACTTC. Translated: CAWSTTSNEQYF.

This chain uses TRBV6-1 with TRBJ2-7; the D gene is possibly TRBD2 (6 bases). CDR1 is MNHNS, CDR2 SASEGT, per germline. The CDR3 is 19 residues long. The germline V and J ends were trimmed by 4 bases and 4 bases, with 29 bases remaining between them. CDR3 DNA sequence: TGTGCCAGCAGTGGGAACCCTTATGTGTACCAGGGTGGAGGGTACGAGCAGTACTTC. Translating it yields CASSGNPYVYQGGGYEQYF.

The gene calls are TRBV19 and TRBJ1-1, with D possibly matching TRBD1 (6 bases). This CDR3 comprises 20 residues. Germline V gene lookup returns CDR1 LNHDA and CDR2 SQIVND (reference sequence). V was pared by 8 bases and J by 1 base, with 32 bases between. The CDR3 spells CASRTLSRNEGAGENTEAFF. In DNA form, the CDR3 reads TGTGCCAGTCGGACCCTGAGTAGGAATGAAGGGGCAGGGGAGAACACTGAAGCTTTCTTT.

This clone was picked up a small number of times. The V and J genes are TRBV9 and TRBJ1-2; D might be TRBD1 (6 bases). Germline-derived CDR1 and CDR2 are SGDLS and YYNGEE. V was shortened by 1 base and J by 3 bases, with 10 bases between the two germline ends. The CDR3 totals 14 residues. CDR3 protein: CASSVQGHHYGYTF. The CDR3 DNA is TGTGCCAGCAGCGTACAGGGGCATCACTATGGCTACACCTTC.

The chain links TRBV28 to TRBJ1-5; 9 bases agree with TRBD1. V shed 4 bases, J shed 6 bases, and the junction held 7 bases outside the gene matches. Germline V gene data show CDR1 as MDHEN and CDR2 as SYDVKM. The CDR3 is made up of 15 amino acids. CDR3 residues: CASSYPGQGGQPQHF. In DNA form, the CDR3 reads TGTGCCAGCAGTTACCCGGGACAGGGCGGTCAGCCCCAGCATTTT.

CDR3 coding DNA: TGCAGCGCTGCGGGGAGGAACTACAATGAGCAGTTCTTC. Translated: CSAAGRNYNEQFF. The chain links TRBV29-1 to TRBJ2-1, with D possibly TRBD2 on 6 matching bases. The V gene's germline CDR1 is SQVTM and CDR2 ANQGSEA. The V end lost 7 bases, the J end lost 3 bases, and 13 bases lay between the germline ends. This CDR3 has 13 residues.

The V and J genes are TRBV6-6 and TRBJ1-6; 7 nucleotides agree with TRBD1. J lost 9 bases, V lost 10 bases, and 9 bases had no gene match. The CDR3 sequence is 13 residues long. Germline V CDR1 and CDR2: MNHNY, SVGAGI (reference sequence). CDR3: CATTGQWTSPLHF. The CDR3 region has the DNA TGTGCCACAACGGGACAGTGGACTTCACCCCTCCACTTT.

CDR3 in amino acids: CASNRDLGRGLFF. The CDR3 nucleotides read TGTGCCAGTAACCGGGACCTTGGCCGGGGGCTGTTTTTT. The chain employs TRBV19 and TRBJ2-2; either TRBD1 or TRBD2 may fit D (5 bases each). V was trimmed by 7 bases and J by 13 bases, leaving 19 bases between them. The V gene's germline CDR1 is LNHDA and CDR2 SQIVND (reference sequence). There are 13 residues in the CDR3.

In its sample, this clone was seen a few times. The rearrangement joins TRBV4-3 to TRBJ1-1; no definite D call. V was trimmed by 2 bases and J by 3 bases, leaving 4 bases between them. Looked up from germline, CDR1 is LGHNA and CDR2 is YSLEER. The CDR3 sequence is 12 residues long. The DNA for the CDR3 is TGCGCCAGCAGCCAATCGCACACTGAAGCTTTCTTT. It codes for CASSQSHTEAFF.

This clone was detected once. V is TRBV10-1 and J is TRBJ1-1; D gene unclear. Germline assignment: CDR1 WNHNN and CDR2 SYGVQD (reference sequence). The germline V and J ends were trimmed by 3 bases and 2 bases, with 10 bases remaining between them. The CDR3 is 14 amino acids. As DNA, the CDR3 is TGCGCCAGCAGTGACGGGTTCGGAAACACTGAAGCTTTCTTT. Its translation is CASSDGFGNTEAFF.

The rearrangement uses TRBV7-2 and TRBJ1-2; unclear D gene. In germline, CDR1 is SGHTA, CDR2 FQGNSA. V was cut by 6 bases and J by 1 base, with 12 bases left in between. This CDR3 is built from 14 residues. The CDR3 sequence is CASSSDLFNYGYTF. The CDR3 DNA follows: TGTGCCAGCAGTTCGGATCTTTTTAACTATGGCTACACCTTC. The variable domain in full, with the rest retrieved from reference TRBV7-2 and TRBJ1-2, is GAGVSQSPSNKVTEKGKDVELRCDPISGHTALYWYRQSLGQGLEFLIYFQGNSAPDKSGLPSDRFSAERTGGSVSTLTIQRTQQEDSAVYLCASSSDLFNYGYTFGSGTRLTVV.

This clone was recorded once. The rearrangement uses TRBV7-2 and TRBJ1-2; TRBD1 matches at 9 bases. In germline, CDR1 is SGHTA, CDR2 FQGNSA. The CDR3 runs 14 residues. V lost 5 bases, J lost 8 bases, and 9 bases stayed unmatched. As DNA, the CDR3 is TGTGCCAGCAGCCCAGGGGGGACAGGGTGGGGCTACACCTTC. Its protein is CASSPGGTGWGYTF.

This clone appeared once. This chain uses TRBV19 with TRBJ1-2, with 11 bases that match TRBD1. CDR3 length: 17 residues. Germline CDR1 is LNHDA and CDR2 is SQIVND (reference sequence). J was trimmed by 5 bases and V by 6 bases; bases with no gene match: 14. In nucleotides, the CDR3 is TGTGCCAGTAGCTTTGGCGGACAGGGGGCGGTAACATATGGCTACACCTTC. This sequence encodes CASSFGGQGAVTYGYTF.

V gene TRBV7-6 combines with J gene TRBJ2-1; 10 bases fit TRBD2. This CDR3 has 17 amino acids. Trimming took 2 bases from V and 2 from J; bases not matched to a gene: 6. Germline loops: CDR1 SGHVS, CDR2 FNYEAQ. The CDR3 coding sequence is TGTGCCAGCAGCTTATTTCTAGCGGGGGTTGCCTACAATGAGCAGTTCTTC. It specifies CASSLFLAGVAYNEQFF.

This rearrangement joins TRBV28 to TRBJ1-5, with D perhaps TRBD1 (5 bases). CDR3 length equals 14 residues. V was shortened by 3 bases and J by 5 bases, with 11 bases between the two germline ends. Germline V gene lookup returns CDR1 MDHEN and CDR2 SYDVKM. CDR3 residues: CASSLMTVYQPQHF. The CDR3 coding sequence is TGTGCCAGCAGTTTGATGACAGTATATCAGCCCCAGCATTTT. Full variable domain (remainder filled in from reference TRBV28 and TRBJ1-5): DVKVTQSSRYLVKRTGEKVFLECVQDMDHENMFWYRQDPGLGLRLIYFSYDVKMKEKGDIPEGYSVSREKKERFSLILESASTNQTSMYLCASSLMTVYQPQHFGDGTRLSIL.